This T cell receptor (beta chain) was retrieved from a study of cytomegalovirus exposure and HLA in healthy donors. Overall study results and limits: DRB1 had the most TCR associations and HLA-C the fewest, a later analysis found, with rates varying by HLA locus. A later analysis reported that several of the most significant clusters appeared to be linked to common viral pathogens, among them Epstein-Barr virus. Specificity for CMV antigens was confirmed in vitro for a few of the CMV-associated chains.

As regards this clone: The antigen is not known.

PCR primers comprised 60 Vbeta and 13 Jbeta primers. Only in-frame clones appear in the TCRdb table, and some are missing; sequencing was by immunoSEQ multiplex PCR. The table lists 100,000 to 150,000 clones, 60% to 85% of them singletons, with 0.95% to 1.5% in the top ten. The CDR3 consists of 19 residues. CDR1 and CDR2 from the germline V gene are MNHNS and SASEGT. Trimming cost V 2 bases and J 5 bases; bases outside gene matches: 21. The sequence came from a female donor in good health and CMV-seronegative. This chain connects TRBV6-1 to TRBJ2-7; 7 bases map to TRBD1. The material sequenced was PBMCs. The CDR3 spells CASSEPGTAVGVRVHEQYF. The CDR3 DNA reads TGTGCCAGCAGTGAACCCGGGACAGCGGTAGGTGTTAGGGTCCACGAGCAGTACTTC.